These 16 T cell receptor beta chains originate from one sample sequenced in a study of human T cells and chemical hapten exposure (dated by TCRdb to 2020 to 2023). The method behind the library was RACE. The data were produced on a NextSeq 500. TCRdb reworked the public reads: Q25 trimming with fastp, MiXCR clone assembly, productive beta chains retained. CDR3 protein duplicates are merged, each entry listing the most common genes and DNA. The sample records about 120,000 distinct CDR3 sequences, 13% of which are singletons. The ten biggest clones cover 2.5% to 3% of the sample. The time point label of this sample denotes: pre-sensitization, week 0. The sample's treatment or condition, from its label and the paper: therapeutic diphenylcyclopropenone sensitization with weekly scalp DPC. Sequencing used whole blood, obtained in connection with sensitization to the hapten diphenylcyclopropenone (DPC). These receptor sequences come from a woman aged 18-30 years with alopecia areata. Some clones in this sample may be carry-over from other donors' samples.

The V and J genes are TRBV28 and TRBJ2-7, with a possible D match to TRBD2 (6 bases). The germline V and J ends were trimmed by 3 bases and 5 bases, with 14 bases remaining between them. The CDR3 is 14 amino acids. Germline V gene lookup returns CDR1 MDHEN and CDR2 SYDVKM. The CDR3, as DNA: TGTGCCAGCAGTTTGGGGAGGCCTCTGCACGAGCAGTACTTC. Translation: CASSLGRPLHEQYF.

The table lists this clonotype with a count of one. The chain combines TRBV18 with TRBJ1-6; D may be TRBD1 (5 bases). Trimming removed 2 bases at V and 9 bases at J, with 17 bases between. CDR3 length: 16 residues. CDR1 and CDR2 from the germline V gene are KGHSH and LQKENI. The CDR3 is CASSPRIPGGSSPLHF. CDR3 nucleotides: TGTGCCAGCTCACCAAGGATCCCCGGGGGTAGTTCACCCCTCCACTTT.

This chain joins TRBV10-2 and TRBJ2-5, with TRBD2 matching 7 bases. After removal of 3 bases from V and 2 bases from J, the junction contained 6 bases not matched to a gene. From germline, CDR1 is WSHSY and CDR2 SAAADI. The CDR3 sequence is 15 residues long. DNA of the CDR3: TGCGCCAGCAGTGATCTAGCGGATTTACAAGAGACCCAGTACTTC. The encoded protein is CASSDLADLQETQYF.

V gene TRBV15 combines with J gene TRBJ1-4; D ambiguous. V was trimmed by 5 bases and J by 1 base, leaving 17 bases between them. This CDR3 is built from 17 residues. Germline-derived CDR1 and CDR2 are LNHNV and YYDKDF (reference sequence). CDR3 amino acids: CATSQAAARLTNEKLFF. The CDR3 DNA reads TGTGCCACCAGCCAAGCCGCCGCGCGGCTAACTAATGAAAAACTGTTTTTT.

A few counts support this clonotype. V and J are TRBV29-1 and TRBJ2-1; maybe TRBD1 (6 bases). V shed 7 bases and J shed 0 bases, with 13 bases lying between them. Germline-derived CDR1 and CDR2 are SQVTM and ANQGSEA. The CDR3 covers 14 residues. The CDR3 DNA reads as TGCAGCGCAGGGACAACCCTCTCCTACAATGAGCAGTTCTTC. This sequence encodes CSAGTTLSYNEQFF.

This clonotype was detected only a few times. The chain couples TRBV7-9 to TRBJ2-4; 9 bases are shared with TRBD1. The CDR3 is 13 amino acids. The junction had 5 bases not matched to a gene; V was cut back by 8 bases and J by 6 bases. Per the germline V gene, CDR1 is SEHNR and CDR2 is FQNEAQ (reference sequence). This chain's CDR3 is CASGTGMVNIQYF. The CDR3 nucleotides read TGTGCCAGCGGGACAGGGATGGTAAACATTCAGTACTTC.

This clonotype was observed a handful of times. The chain couples TRBV14 to TRBJ2-1, with D maybe TRBD2 (5 bases). Trimming cost V 4 bases and J 7 bases, with 23 bases left between them. The CDR3 spans 17 residues. CDR1 is SGHDN, CDR2 FVKESK, per germline. The DNA for the CDR3 is TGTGCCAGCAGCCGTCTCCCGCTACCCGAGGGTGGAAATGAGCAGTTCTTC. It codes for CASSRLPLPEGGNEQFF.

The chain employs TRBV4-3 and TRBJ2-7, with 16 bases aligning to TRBD2. The CDR3 has 16 residues. The trim removed 3 bases at V and 8 bases at J, leaving 7 bases unmatched. Germline CDR1 and CDR2: LGHNA and YSLEER. The CDR3 coding sequence is TGCGCCAGCAGCCAGGGCCCGGGACTAGCGGGGGGGAAGCAGTACTTC. Its translation is CASSQGPGLAGGKQYF.

The rearrangement joins TRBV7-2 to TRBJ2-3, with 8 bases identical to TRBD1. V lost 3 bases to trimming and J lost 4 bases; unmatched junction nucleotides: 6. Germline V lookup: CDR1 SGHTA, CDR2 FQGNSA. This CDR3 is 15 amino acids long. The CDR3 DNA reads TGTGCCAGCAGCTTGCAGGGGGCGAGGGCAGATACGCAGTATTTT. This sequence encodes CASSLQGARADTQYF.

The table lists this clonotype with a few counts. This rearrangement joins TRBV27 to TRBJ2-7; D not certain. CDR1 is MNHEY and CDR2 is SMNVEV in the germline V gene (reference sequence). Trimming took off 3 bases at V and 1 base at J, with 13 bases between the two ends. The CDR3 loop spans 15 amino acids. CDR3 bases: TGTGCCAGCAGTTTTACGTCTCTTATGTCCTACGAGCAGTACTTC. Encoded protein: CASSFTSLMSYEQYF.

The rearrangement uses TRBV29-1 and TRBJ2-2, with D unresolved. V lost 4 bases, J lost 1 base, and 10 bases lay in between. CDR1 is SQVTM and CDR2 is ANQGSEA in the germline V gene. The CDR3 length is 14 residues. The CDR3 spells CSVGLRLNTGELFF. As DNA, the CDR3 is TGCAGCGTTGGGCTCAGGCTGAACACCGGGGAGCTGTTTTTT.

The chain combines TRBV20-1 with TRBJ2-1; no clear D. Germline V lookup: CDR1 DFQATT, CDR2 SNEGSKA (reference sequence). CDR3 length equals 15 residues. V was shortened by 4 bases and J by 9 bases, with 22 bases between the two germline ends. CDR3 DNA sequence: TGCAGTGCTACGCTCGGCCCCTTAGGCCTCACTGAGCAGTTCTTC. It codes for CSATLGPLGLTEQFF.

This clonotype was observed a few times. The gene calls are TRBV6-2 or TRBV6-3 and TRBJ1-5; D gene uncertain. This CDR3 spans 12 amino acids. Germline assignment: CDR1 MNHEY and CDR2 SVGEGT. The CDR3, as DNA: TGTGGGTCACGGGAGCGGAATCAGCCCCAGCATTTT. Protein sequence: CGSRERNQPQHF.

The chain has TRBV5-4 and TRBJ2-7; TRBD1 matches at 8 bases. The CDR3 is made up of 14 amino acids. CDR1 is SGHNT and CDR2 is YYREEE in the germline V gene (reference sequence). V trimming: 3 bases; J trimming: 4 bases; junction bases outside the gene matches: 6. CDR3 sequence reads: CASSSGQVLYEQYF. CDR3 nucleotides: TGTGCCAGCAGCTCGGGACAGGTTTTGTACGAGCAGTACTTC.

The chain carries TRBV19 and TRBJ2-4; TRBD1 is a possible D gene (6 bases). In germline, CDR1 is LNHDA, CDR2 SQIVND (reference sequence). The V and J ends lost 0 bases and 9 bases respectively, with 15 bases between them. The CDR3 is 15 residues long. The CDR3 sequence is CASSIDPARGSIQYF. The CDR3 nucleotides read TGTGCCAGTAGTATAGATCCCGCCAGGGGAAGCATTCAGTACTTC. The whole variable domain, remainder taken from reference TRBV19 and TRBJ2-4, is DGGITQSPKYLFRKEGQNVTLSCEQNLNHDAMYWYRQDPGQGLRLIYYSQIVNDFQKGDIAEGYSVSREKKESFPLTVTSAQKNPTAFYLCASSIDPARGSIQYFGAGTRLSVL.

The chain links TRBV4-3 to TRBJ2-3, with TRBD2 matching over 10 bases. Germline loops: CDR1 LGHNA, CDR2 YSLEER. The CDR3 runs 16 residues. V dropped 3 bases and J dropped 1; count of bases not matched to a gene: 4. The CDR3 is CASSQRTSGGTDTQYF. CDR3 coding DNA: TGCGCCAGCAGCCAGAGGACTAGCGGTGGCACAGATACGCAGTATTTT.